The rows below give T cell receptor beta chains drawn from one sample of a study of regulatory T cells in long-lasting Graves disease. MiXCR, run by TCRdb on the multiplex PCR reads, gives a single entry per CDR3 protein. The data show some 340,000 distinct CDR3 sequences, about an eighth seen once. These data are also associated with another study on T cells in Graves' hyperthyroidism and ophthalmopathy.

The input for sequencing was peripheral blood mononuclear cells (PBMCs), taken at new diagnosis, from a patient treated with antithyroid drugs. The receptors originated from a woman aged 18 to 35 with Graves disease. The CDR3 runs from the conserved cysteine through the conserved F or W. The order of the fields is V gene, D gene, clone size, J gene, CDR3 DNA, CDR3 protein. The D gene is left open where the match is weak. Clone size is shown for a subset of rows, as once, few, many or a class of expanded clone.

v_call: TRBV20-1
d_call: NA
clone_size: NA
j_call: TRBJ2-3
cdr3_nt: TGCAGTGCTAGATTGGAGTATACAGATACGCAGTATTTT
cdr3_aa: CSARLEYTDTQYF

v_call: TRBV9
d_call: NA
clone_size: many
j_call: TRBJ2-1
cdr3_nt: TGTGCCAGCAGGCCCGGAGCGGCCTACAATGAGCAGTTCTTC
cdr3_aa: CASRPGAAYNEQFF

v_call: TRBV4-2
d_call: NA
clone_size: few
j_call: TRBJ2-7
cdr3_nt: TGTGCCAGCACCAAGGGGGACGTTCTCGGTCTAGGAGAGCAGTACTTC
cdr3_aa: CASTKGDVLGLGEQYF

v_call: TRBV6-1
d_call: NA
clone_size: many
j_call: TRBJ2-1
cdr3_nt: TGTGCCAGCAGAACACTCCGGACAGACAATGAGCAGTTCTTC
cdr3_aa: CASRTLRTDNEQFF

v_call: TRBV6-2/TRBV6-3
d_call: NA
clone_size: many
j_call: TRBJ1-1
cdr3_nt: TGTGCCAGCAGTTACTCGATAGGTGCCCGAATGAACACTGAAGCTTTCTTT
cdr3_aa: CASSYSIGARMNTEAFF

v_call: TRBV20-1
d_call: NA
clone_size: many
j_call: TRBJ2-1
cdr3_nt: TGCAGTGCTAGATCCCCACTATCCTACAATGAGCAGTTCTTC
cdr3_aa: CSARSPLSYNEQFF

v_call: TRBV12-3/TRBV12-4
d_call: NA
clone_size: NA
j_call: TRBJ2-2
cdr3_nt: TGTGCCAGCAGACTCGGGACAATGACCGGGGAGCTGTTTTTT
cdr3_aa: CASRLGTMTGELFF

v_call: TRBV2
d_call: NA
clone_size: NA
j_call: TRBJ2-1
cdr3_nt: TGTGCCAGCAGGGGGGGGCTGAAGGGTGAGCAGTTCTTC
cdr3_aa: CASRGGLKGEQFF

v_call: TRBV6-2/TRBV6-3
d_call: NA
clone_size: many
j_call: TRBJ1-5
cdr3_nt: TGTGCCAGCAGCCGGGGCGTTCAGCCCCAGCATTTT
cdr3_aa: CASSRGVQPQHF

v_call: TRBV3-1
d_call: TRBD1
clone_size: few
j_call: TRBJ1-5
cdr3_nt: TGTGCCAGCAGCCAGACAGGGACTCAGCCCCAGCATTTT
cdr3_aa: CASSQTGTQPQHF

v_call: TRBV10-3
d_call: NA
clone_size: few
j_call: TRBJ2-1
cdr3_nt: TGTGCAATCGTGCGGGACCTGGCCGAGAACAATGAGCAGTTCTTC
cdr3_aa: CAIVRDLAENNEQFF

v_call: TRBV7-2
d_call: TRBD2
clone_size: many
j_call: TRBJ2-1
cdr3_nt: TGTGCCAGCACGAAAGTAGCGGGAACCTACAATGAGCAGTTCTTC
cdr3_aa: CASTKVAGTYNEQFF

v_call: TRBV7-6
d_call: NA
clone_size: NA
j_call: TRBJ2-5
cdr3_nt: TGTGCCAGCAGCCCCGAGGCGGGGCCCCAAGAGACCCAGTACTTC
cdr3_aa: CASSPEAGPQETQYF

v_call: TRBV6-1
d_call: TRBD1
clone_size: NA
j_call: TRBJ1-2
cdr3_nt: TGTGCCAGCAGTAGCCAGGGGGCGGTCTATGGCTACACCTTC
cdr3_aa: CASSSQGAVYGYTF

v_call: TRBV6-2/TRBV6-3
d_call: NA
clone_size: many
j_call: TRBJ2-2
cdr3_nt: TGTGCCAGCCGAACGAGAAACCGGGGGGGGACAGTGAAGAACACCGGGGAGCTGTTTTTT
cdr3_aa: CASRTRNRGGTVKNTGELFF

v_call: TRBV12-3/TRBV12-4
d_call: NA
clone_size: many
j_call: TRBJ1-4
cdr3_nt: TGTGCCAGCAGTTTAGAGGGCGGGATTAGTGAAAAACTGTTTTTT
cdr3_aa: CASSLEGGISEKLFF